The T cell receptor beta chain described here comes from a study of beta chain features in type 1 diabetes. J was trimmed by 3 bases and V by 5 bases; bases with no gene match: 14. Germline V lookup: CDR1 SGHAT, CDR2 FQNNGV. The CDR3 has 17 amino acids. Comments on this clone: What it recognizes is unknown.

The isolated RNA, all of it, was reverse transcribed, so expressed TCRB transcripts were what got sequenced. Only in-frame clones appear in the TCRdb table, and some are missing; sequencing was by immunoSEQ multiplex PCR. Altogether under 400,000 clones are present, approximately 12% being singletons, with the ten largest covering approximately 0.011%. Study results and limitations: All four CD4+ subsets of Type 1 diabetes patients contained TCRB CDR3s that were moderately but significantly shorter.

The chain employs TRBV11-2 and TRBJ2-7; 9 positions match TRBD1. This TCR derives from a woman under 30 with type 1 diabetes. Sequenced input: naive CD4+ T cells from blood. The CDR3 region has the DNA TGTGCCAGCAGCCCGCGAGCCGGGACAGGGCTTTTCTACGAGCAGTACTTC. Translation: CASSPRAGTGLFYEQYF. The full variable domain, rest sourced from reference TRBV11-2 and TRBJ2-7, is EAGVAQSPRYKIIEKRQSVAFWCNPISGHATLYWYQQILGQGPKLLIQFQNNGVVDDSQLPKDRFSAERLKGVDSTLKIQPAKLEDSAVYLCASSPRAGTGLFYEQYFGPGTRLTVT.